These 6 T cell receptor beta chains share one sample of origin, sequenced in a study of T cell repertoires in cytomegalovirus infection (dated by TCRdb to between 2017 and 2020). TCRdb shows the sequencer as Illumina HiSeq 1500. TCRdb handled the public reads itself, with Q25 trimming in fastp and clone calling in MiXCR, and kept productive beta chains. Rows are unified per CDR3 protein, each entry keeping the most common DNA and genes. The sample yields tens of thousands of distinct CDR3 sequences; 3.5% to 4% were counted once. Under 25% of the sample is held by the ten biggest clonotypes. Sequencing input: PBMCs. These receptors were collected from a human donor in good health (CMV status not recorded). Some clones in this sample may be carry-over from other donors' samples.

This clonotype was counted ten times or more. The rearrangement joins TRBV29-1 to TRBJ1-2; maybe TRBD1 (5 bases). Germline values: CDR1 SQVTM, CDR2 ANQGSEA. Trimming pared 4 bases from V and 8 bases from J, leaving 11 bases between. The CDR3 consists of 11 residues. The CDR3 DNA follows: TGCAGCGTTGGAGGGGCGTTGGGCTACACCTTC. It translates to CSVGGALGYTF.

At least ten counts were recorded for this clonotype. The genes are TRBV2 and TRBJ1-1, with TRBD1 identical over 8 bases. J gave up 3 bases and V 8 bases, and 5 bases lay outside the gene matches. Looked up from germline, CDR1 is SNHLY and CDR2 is FYNNEI. The CDR3 length is 13 residues. The CDR3 bases are TGTGCCAGCTCGGGACAGGCCTACACTGAAGCTTTCTTT. This translates into CASSGQAYTEAFF. The full variable domain, with the rest looked up from reference TRBV2 and TRBJ1-1, is EPEVTQTPSHQVTQMGQEVILRCVPISNHLYFYWYRQILGQKVEFLVSFYNNEISEKSEIFDDQFSVERPDGSNFTLKIRSTKLEDSAMYFCASSGQAYTEAFFGQGTRLTVV.

This clonotype has a count of ten or more. The V and J genes are TRBV7-2 and TRBJ1-1; 7 nucleotides line up with TRBD1. The length of the CDR3 is 14 residues. Germline V gene data show CDR1 as SGHTA and CDR2 as FQGNSA. V dropped 6 bases and J dropped 5; count of bases not matched to a gene: 9. The CDR3 DNA sequence: TGTGCCAGCAGATTTAACAGGGGCCAAACTGAAGCTTTCTTT. This translates into CASRFNRGQTEAFF.

This clonotype was seen at least ten times. The chain links TRBV29-1 to TRBJ2-2, with D perhaps TRBD2 (5 bases). Trimming took off 4 bases at V and 0 bases at J, with 12 bases between the two ends. This CDR3 comprises 15 residues. Germline lookup yields CDR1 SQVTM and CDR2 ANQGSEA. The CDR3 nucleotides are TGCAGCGTTGGTTACAGCGGTCCGAACACCGGGGAGCTGTTTTTT. This translates into CSVGYSGPNTGELFF.

This clonotype showed up many times. The chain employs TRBV7-9 and TRBJ2-7; D is unresolved. This CDR3 has 12 residues. Germline CDR1 reads SEHNR; CDR2 reads FQNEAQ (reference sequence). V was clipped by 4 bases and J by 6 bases, with 10 bases between them. Here the CDR3 reads CASSSLLSEQYF. The CDR3 nucleotides read TGTGCCAGCAGCTCACTCCTTAGCGAGCAGTACTTC.

This clonotype was picked up many times. V and J are TRBV7-2 and TRBJ1-1; TRBD1 is a possible D gene (6 bases). Trimming took 5 bases from V and 6 from J, leaving 19 bases between them. The CDR3 contains 15 residues. CDR1 is SGHTA, CDR2 FQGNSA, per germline. The CDR3 DNA reads TGTGCCAGCAGCCGCGAGGGAGGGGGGGCCGCTGAAGCTTTCTTT. Translation gives CASSREGGGAAEAFF.